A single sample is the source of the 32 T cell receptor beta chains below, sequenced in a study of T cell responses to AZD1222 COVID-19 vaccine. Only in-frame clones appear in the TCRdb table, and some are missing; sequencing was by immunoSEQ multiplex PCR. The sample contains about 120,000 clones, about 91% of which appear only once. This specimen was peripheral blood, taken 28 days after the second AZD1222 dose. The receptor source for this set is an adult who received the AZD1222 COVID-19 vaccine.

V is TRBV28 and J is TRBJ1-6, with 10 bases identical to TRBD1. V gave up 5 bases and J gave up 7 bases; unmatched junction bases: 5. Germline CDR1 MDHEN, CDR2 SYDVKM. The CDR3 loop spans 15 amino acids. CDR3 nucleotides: TGTGCCAGCAGTCTTCAGGGACAGGGGAATTCACCCCTCCACTTT. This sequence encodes CASSLQGQGNSPLHF.

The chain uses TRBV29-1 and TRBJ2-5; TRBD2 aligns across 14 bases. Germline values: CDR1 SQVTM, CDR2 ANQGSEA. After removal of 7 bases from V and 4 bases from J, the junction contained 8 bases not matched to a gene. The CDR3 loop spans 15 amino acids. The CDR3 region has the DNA TGCAGCGCAGTGACTAGCGGGAGGGCCTCAGAGACCCAGTACTTC. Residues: CSAVTSGRASETQYF.

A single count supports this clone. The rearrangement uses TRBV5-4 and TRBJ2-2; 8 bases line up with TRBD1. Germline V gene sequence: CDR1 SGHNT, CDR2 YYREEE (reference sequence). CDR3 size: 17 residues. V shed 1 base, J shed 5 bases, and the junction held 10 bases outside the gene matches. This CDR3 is CASSLPGGTVLTGELFF. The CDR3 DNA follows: TGTGCCAGCAGCTTGCCAGGGGGCACGGTATTGACCGGGGAGCTGTTTTTT.

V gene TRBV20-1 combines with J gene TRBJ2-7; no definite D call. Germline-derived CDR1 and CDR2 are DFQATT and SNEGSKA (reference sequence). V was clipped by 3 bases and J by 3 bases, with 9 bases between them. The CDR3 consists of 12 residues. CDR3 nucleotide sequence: TGCAGTGCTAGTTCTGAGATCTACGAGCAGTACTTC. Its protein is CSASSEIYEQYF.

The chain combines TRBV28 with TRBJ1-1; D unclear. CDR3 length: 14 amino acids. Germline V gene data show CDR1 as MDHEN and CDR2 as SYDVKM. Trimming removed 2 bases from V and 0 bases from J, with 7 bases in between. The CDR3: CASSLITVNTEAFF. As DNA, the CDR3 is TGTGCCAGCAGTTTAATCACTGTGAACACTGAAGCTTTCTTT.

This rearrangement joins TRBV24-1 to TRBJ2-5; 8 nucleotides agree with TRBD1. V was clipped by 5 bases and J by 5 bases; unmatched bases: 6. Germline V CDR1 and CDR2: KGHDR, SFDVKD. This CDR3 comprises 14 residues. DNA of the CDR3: TGTGCCACCAGTGGCGACAGGGGCCCGGAGACCCAGTACTTC. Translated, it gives CATSGDRGPETQYF.

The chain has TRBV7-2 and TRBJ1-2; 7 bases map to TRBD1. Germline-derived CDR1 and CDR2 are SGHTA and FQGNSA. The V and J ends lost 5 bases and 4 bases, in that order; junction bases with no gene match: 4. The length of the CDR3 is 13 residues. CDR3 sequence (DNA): TGTGCCAGCAGCGTGGGACAGACCTATGGCTACACCTTC. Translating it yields CASSVGQTYGYTF.

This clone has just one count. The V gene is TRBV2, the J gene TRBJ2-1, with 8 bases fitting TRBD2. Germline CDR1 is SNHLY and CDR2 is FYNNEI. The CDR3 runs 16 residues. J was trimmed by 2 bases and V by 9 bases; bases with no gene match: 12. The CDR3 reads CASPTSGRAPYNEQFF. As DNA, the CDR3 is TGTGCCAGTCCAACTAGCGGTAGGGCACCCTACAATGAGCAGTTCTTC.

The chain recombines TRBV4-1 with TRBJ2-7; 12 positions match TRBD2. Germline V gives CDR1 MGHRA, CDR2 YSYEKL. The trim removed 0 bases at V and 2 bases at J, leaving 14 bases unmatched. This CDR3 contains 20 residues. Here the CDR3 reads CASSQDRTSGAQIRTYEQYF. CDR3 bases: TGCGCCAGCAGCCAAGATCGGACTAGCGGGGCGCAAATAAGGACCTACGAGCAGTACTTC.

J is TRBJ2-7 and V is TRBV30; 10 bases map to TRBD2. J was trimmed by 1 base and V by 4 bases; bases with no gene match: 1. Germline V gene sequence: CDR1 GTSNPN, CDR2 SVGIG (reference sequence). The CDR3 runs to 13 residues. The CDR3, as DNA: TGTGCCTGGAATAGCGGGAGGTCCTACGAGCAGTACTTC. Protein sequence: CAWNSGRSYEQYF.

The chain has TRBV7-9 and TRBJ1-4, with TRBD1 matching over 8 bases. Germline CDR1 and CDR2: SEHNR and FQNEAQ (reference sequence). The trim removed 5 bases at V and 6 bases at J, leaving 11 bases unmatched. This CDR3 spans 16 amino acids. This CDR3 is CASSPGQGGYDEKLFF. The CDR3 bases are TGTGCCAGCAGCCCCGGACAGGGAGGTTATGATGAAAAACTGTTTTTT. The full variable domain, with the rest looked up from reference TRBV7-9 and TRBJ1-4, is DTGVSQNPRHKITKRGQNVTFRCDPISEHNRLYWYRQTLGQGPEFLTYFQNEAQLEKSRLLSDRFSAERPKGSFSTLEIQRTEQGDSAMYLCASSPGQGGYDEKLFFGSGTQLSVL.

The CDR3 loop is CAWSVISSYTF. CDR3 in DNA: TGTGCCTGGAGTGTCATAAGTAGCTACACCTTC. J is TRBJ1-2 and V is TRBV30; no clear D gene. Germline V CDR1 and CDR2: GTSNPN, SVGIG (reference sequence). The V end was cut by 0 bases, the J end by 9 bases, with 8 bases between. There are 11 residues in the CDR3.

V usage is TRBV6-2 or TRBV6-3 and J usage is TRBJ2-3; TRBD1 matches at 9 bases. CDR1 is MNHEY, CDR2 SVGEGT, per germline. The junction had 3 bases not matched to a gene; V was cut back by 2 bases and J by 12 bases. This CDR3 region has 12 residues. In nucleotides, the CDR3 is TGTGCCAGCAGTTACGGGGACAGGGAACAGTATTTT. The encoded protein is CASSYGDREQYF.

The CDR3 DNA is TGTGCCAGCAGATCCGGACAGAGCTACGAGCAGTACTTC. Amino acids: CASRSGQSYEQYF. The chain recombines TRBV28 with TRBJ2-7, with D possibly being TRBD1 (6 bases). Germline assignment: CDR1 MDHEN and CDR2 SYDVKM. The germline V and J ends were trimmed by 6 bases and 3 bases, with 12 bases remaining between them. This CDR3 spans 13 amino acids.

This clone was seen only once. CDR3 DNA: TGTGCCAGCAGTGAAGTTGGGACAGGAGATCAGCCCCAGCATTTT. Translation gives CASSEVGTGDQPQHF. The chain joins TRBV6-1 to TRBJ1-5, with 8 bases fitting TRBD1. The CDR3 is 15 residues long. With 1 base clipped from V and 5 bases from J, the junction kept 4 bases outside the gene matches. Germline assignment: CDR1 MNHNS and CDR2 SASEGT.

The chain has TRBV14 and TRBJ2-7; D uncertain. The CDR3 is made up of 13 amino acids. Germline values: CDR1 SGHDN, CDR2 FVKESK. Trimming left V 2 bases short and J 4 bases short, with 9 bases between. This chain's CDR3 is CASSQLAGYEQYF. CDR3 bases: TGTGCCAGCAGCCAACTTGCCGGGTACGAGCAGTACTTC.

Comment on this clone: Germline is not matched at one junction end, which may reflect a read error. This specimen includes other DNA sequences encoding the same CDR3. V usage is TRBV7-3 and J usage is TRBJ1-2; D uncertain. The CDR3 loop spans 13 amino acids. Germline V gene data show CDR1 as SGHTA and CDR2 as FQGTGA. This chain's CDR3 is CASSSGPDYGYTF. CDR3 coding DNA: TGTGCTAGCAGCTCAGGACCGGACTATGGCTACACCTTC.

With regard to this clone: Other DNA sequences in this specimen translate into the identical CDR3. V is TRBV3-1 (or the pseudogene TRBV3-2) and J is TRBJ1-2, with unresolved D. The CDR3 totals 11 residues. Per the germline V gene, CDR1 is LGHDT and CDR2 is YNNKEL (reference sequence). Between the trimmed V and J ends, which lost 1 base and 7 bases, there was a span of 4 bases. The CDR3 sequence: CASSQGGGYTF. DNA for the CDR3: TGTGCCAGCAGCCAAGGAGGTGGCTACACCTTC.

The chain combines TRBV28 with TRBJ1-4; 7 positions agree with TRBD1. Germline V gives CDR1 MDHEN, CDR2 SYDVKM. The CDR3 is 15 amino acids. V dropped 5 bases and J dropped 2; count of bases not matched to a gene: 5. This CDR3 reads CASSLGGKTNEKLFF. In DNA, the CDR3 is TGTGCCAGCAGTCTAGGGGGCAAGACTAATGAAAAACTGTTTTTT.

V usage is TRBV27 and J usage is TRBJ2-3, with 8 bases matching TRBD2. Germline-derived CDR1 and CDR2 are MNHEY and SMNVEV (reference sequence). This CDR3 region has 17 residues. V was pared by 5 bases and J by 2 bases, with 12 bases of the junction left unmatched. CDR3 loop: CASSRKPSGYNTDTQYF. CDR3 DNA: TGTGCCAGCAGTCGGAAGCCTAGCGGGTACAACACAGATACGCAGTATTTT.

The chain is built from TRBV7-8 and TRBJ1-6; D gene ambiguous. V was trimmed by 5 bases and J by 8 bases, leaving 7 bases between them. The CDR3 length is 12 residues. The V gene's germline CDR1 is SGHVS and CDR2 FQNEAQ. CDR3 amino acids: CASSLVDSPLHF. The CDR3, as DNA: TGTGCCAGCAGCCTAGTAGATTCACCCCTCCACTTT.

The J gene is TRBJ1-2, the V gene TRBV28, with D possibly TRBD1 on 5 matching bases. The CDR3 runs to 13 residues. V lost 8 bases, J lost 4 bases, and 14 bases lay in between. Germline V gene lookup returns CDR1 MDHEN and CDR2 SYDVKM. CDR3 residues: CASLHDRFYGYTF. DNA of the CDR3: TGTGCCAGCCTACACGACAGATTCTATGGCTACACCTTC.

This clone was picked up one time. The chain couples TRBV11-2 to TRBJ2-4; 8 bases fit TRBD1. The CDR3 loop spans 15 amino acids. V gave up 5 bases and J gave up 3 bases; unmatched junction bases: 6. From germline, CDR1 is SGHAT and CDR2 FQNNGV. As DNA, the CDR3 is TGTGCCAGCAGCCGAGGGACAGGAGGCAAAAACATTCAGTACTTC. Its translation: CASSRGTGGKNIQYF.

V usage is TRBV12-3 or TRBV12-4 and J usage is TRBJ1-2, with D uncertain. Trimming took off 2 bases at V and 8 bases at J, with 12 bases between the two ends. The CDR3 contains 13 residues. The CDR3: CASSLQILFGYTF. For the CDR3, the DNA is TGTGCCAGCAGTTTACAGATTCTCTTCGGCTACACCTTC.

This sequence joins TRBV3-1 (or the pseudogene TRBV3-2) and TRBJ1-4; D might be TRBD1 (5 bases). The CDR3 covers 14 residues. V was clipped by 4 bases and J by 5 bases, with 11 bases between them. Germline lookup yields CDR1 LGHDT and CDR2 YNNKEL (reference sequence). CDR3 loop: CASSLGASNEKLFF. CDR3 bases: TGTGCCAGCAGCCTTGGGGCCTCAAATGAAAAACTGTTTTTT.

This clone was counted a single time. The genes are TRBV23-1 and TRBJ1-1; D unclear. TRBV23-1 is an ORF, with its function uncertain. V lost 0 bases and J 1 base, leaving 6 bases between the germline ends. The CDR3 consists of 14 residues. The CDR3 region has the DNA TGCGCCAGCAGTCAATCGGAGGGGAACACTGAAGCTTTCTTT. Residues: CASSQSEGNTEAFF.

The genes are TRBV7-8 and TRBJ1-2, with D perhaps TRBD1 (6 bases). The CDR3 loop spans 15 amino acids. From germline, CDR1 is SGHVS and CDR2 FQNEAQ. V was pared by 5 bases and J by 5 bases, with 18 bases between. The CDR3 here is CASSTVLDSLYGYTF. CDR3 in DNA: TGTGCCAGCAGCACCGTCCTGGACAGTCTTTATGGCTACACCTTC.

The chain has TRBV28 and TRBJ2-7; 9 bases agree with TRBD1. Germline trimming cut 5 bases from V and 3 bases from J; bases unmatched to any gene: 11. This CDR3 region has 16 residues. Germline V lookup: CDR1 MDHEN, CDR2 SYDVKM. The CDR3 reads CASSDLWTGEYYEQYF. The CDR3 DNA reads TGTGCCAGCAGTGACCTATGGACAGGGGAGTACTACGAGCAGTACTTC.

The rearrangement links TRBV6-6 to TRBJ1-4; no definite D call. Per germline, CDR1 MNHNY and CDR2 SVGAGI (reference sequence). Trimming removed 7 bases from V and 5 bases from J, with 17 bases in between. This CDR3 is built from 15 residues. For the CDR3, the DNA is TGTGCCAGCATATTCCGGGGTGAACCGAATGAAAAACTGTTTTTT. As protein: CASIFRGEPNEKLFF.

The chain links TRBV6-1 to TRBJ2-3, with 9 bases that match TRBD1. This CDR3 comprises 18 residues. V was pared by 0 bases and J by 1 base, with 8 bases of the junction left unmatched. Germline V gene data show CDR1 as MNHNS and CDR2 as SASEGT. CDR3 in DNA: TGTGCCAGCAGTGAAGCTCAAACCTGGGACAGGGGCACAGATACGCAGTATTTT. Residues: CASSEAQTWDRGTDTQYF.

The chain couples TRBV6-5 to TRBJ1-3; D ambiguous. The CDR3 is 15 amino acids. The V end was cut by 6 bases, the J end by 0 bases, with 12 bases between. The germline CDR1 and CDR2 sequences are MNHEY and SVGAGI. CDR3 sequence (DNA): TGTGCCAGCAGGACTCAAATCCTCTCTGGAAACACCATATATTTT. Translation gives CASRTQILSGNTIYF.

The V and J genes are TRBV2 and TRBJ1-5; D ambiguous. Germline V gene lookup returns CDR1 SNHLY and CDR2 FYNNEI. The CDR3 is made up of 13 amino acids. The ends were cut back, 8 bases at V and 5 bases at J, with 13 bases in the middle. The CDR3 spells CASLQRSDQPQHF. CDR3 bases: TGTGCCAGCCTACAAAGGTCGGATCAGCCCCAGCATTTT. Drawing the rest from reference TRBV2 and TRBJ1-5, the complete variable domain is EPEVTQTPSHQVTQMGQEVILRCVPISNHLYFYWYRQILGQKVEFLVSFYNNEISEKSEIFDDQFSVERPDGSNFTLKIRSTKLEDSAMYFCASLQRSDQPQHFGDGTRLSIL.